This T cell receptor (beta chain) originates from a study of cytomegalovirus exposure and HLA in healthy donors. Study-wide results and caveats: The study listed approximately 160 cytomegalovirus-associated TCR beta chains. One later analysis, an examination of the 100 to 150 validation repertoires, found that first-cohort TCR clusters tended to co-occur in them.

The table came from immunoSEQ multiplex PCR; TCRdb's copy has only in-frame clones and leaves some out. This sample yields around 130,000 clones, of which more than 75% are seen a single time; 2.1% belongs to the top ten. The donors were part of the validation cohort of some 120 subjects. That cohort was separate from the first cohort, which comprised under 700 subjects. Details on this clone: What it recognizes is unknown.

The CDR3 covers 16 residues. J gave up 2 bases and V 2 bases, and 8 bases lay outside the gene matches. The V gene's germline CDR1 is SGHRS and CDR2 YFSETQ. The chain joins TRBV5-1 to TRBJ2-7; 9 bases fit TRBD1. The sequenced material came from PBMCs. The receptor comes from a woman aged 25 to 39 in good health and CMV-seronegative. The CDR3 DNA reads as TGCGCCAGCAGCTTTTACTTAGGGACAGGGACCTACGAGCAGTACTTC. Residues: CASSFYLGTGTYEQYF.